This T cell receptor (beta chain) was found in a study of blood T cells in healthy people across ages. With a J-beta primer mix and a sample-barcoded 5' primer, a second PCR ran roughly 6 to 11 cycles. The template-switch adaptor, which had 12 random nucleotides, put a tag on each cDNA molecule. MiXCR was run by TCRdb on the 5' RACE reads, yielding one entry per CDR3 protein. The table lists roughly 1,800,000 distinct CDR3 sequences, around 50% of them singletons, with 2% to 2.5% in the top ten. CDR1 MNHEY and CDR2 SVGAGI come from the germline V gene. The CDR3 length is 12 residues. Between the trimmed V and J ends, which lost 1 base and 8 bases, there was a span of 7 bases.

This sequence originates from a woman in her forties in good health. The chain couples TRBV6-5 to TRBJ2-3; TRBD1 or TRBD2 may be the D gene (5 bases each). Sequenced sample: blood. This chain's CDR3 is CASSYFGGTQYF. In DNA, the CDR3 is TGTGCCAGCAGTTACTTTGGGGGTACGCAGTATTTT.